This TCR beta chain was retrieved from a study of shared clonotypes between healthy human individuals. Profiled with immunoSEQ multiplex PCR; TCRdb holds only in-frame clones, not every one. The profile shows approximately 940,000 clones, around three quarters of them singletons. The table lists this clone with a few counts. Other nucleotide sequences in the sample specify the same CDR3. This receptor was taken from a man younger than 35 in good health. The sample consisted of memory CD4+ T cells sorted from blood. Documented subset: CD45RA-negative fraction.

The CDR3 region is CASSSTSTDTQYF. In nucleotides, the CDR3 is TGCGCCAGCAGCTCGACTAGCACAGATACGCAGTATTTT. The chain uses TRBV5-1 and TRBJ2-3; D is undetermined. CDR3 size: 13 residues. Germline CDR1 reads SGHRS; CDR2 reads YFSETQ. Trimming took off 3 bases at V and 0 bases at J, with 5 bases between the two ends. The whole variable domain, filled in from reference TRBV5-1 and TRBJ2-3, reads KAGVTQTPRYLIKTRGQQVTLSCSPISGHRSVSWYQQTPGQGLQFLFEYFSETQRNKGNFPGRFSGRQFSNSRSEMNVSTLELGDSALYLCASSSTSTDTQYFGPGTRLTVL.